One sample yielded the 27 T cell receptor beta chains listed below, sequenced in a study of memory CD8 T cells in hepatitis C reinfection. This table comes from immunoSEQ multiplex PCR, and its TCRdb copy is limited to in-frame clones, with some not included. The sample yields fewer than 50,000 clones, approximately 87% seen once. The time point here: peak reinfection, 3 to 8 weeks after reinfection detection. No in vitro expansion preceded TCR sequencing of the sorted cells. The specimen was naive CD8+ T cells sorted from blood. The receptor set was obtained from a man younger than 35 with hepatitis C virus infection.

This chain joins TRBV6-1 and TRBJ2-1; 9 bases agree with TRBD2. This CDR3 spans 15 amino acids. Germline CDR1 is MNHNS and CDR2 is SASEGT. The trim removed 1 base at V and 2 bases at J, leaving 0 bases unmatched. CDR3 nucleotide sequence: TGTGCCAGCAGTGAAGGGACTAGCGCCTACAATGAGCAGTTCTTC. It translates to CASSEGTSAYNEQFF.

The V gene is TRBV10-2, the J gene TRBJ2-5, with TRBD1 matching 7 bases. The last part of the DNA fits TRBJ2-7 better; the J call may be wrong. The CDR3 sequence is 14 residues long. The germline CDR1 and CDR2 sequences are WSHSY and SAAADI. CDR3 loop: CASSEEGQIYEQYF. The CDR3 DNA reads as TGCGCCAGCAGTGAGGAGGGACAGATCTACGAGCAGTACTTC.

This chain uses TRBV9 with TRBJ2-5; 10 bases agree with TRBD2. TRBJ2-7 matches the DNA end more closely, so the J call is doubtful. CDR1 is SGDLS and CDR2 is YYNGEE in the germline V gene. The CDR3 sequence is 19 residues long. The CDR3: CASSGRRETSGLNTYEQYF. In DNA, the CDR3 is TGTGCCAGCAGCGGAAGACGCGAGACTAGCGGGCTTAATACCTACGAGCAGTACTTC.

This chain links TRBV5-4 with TRBJ2-1, with TRBD2 matching 12 bases. Germline assignment: CDR1 SGHNT and CDR2 YYREEE (reference sequence). CDR3 length: 16 amino acids. With 4 bases clipped from V and 6 bases from J, the junction kept 8 bases outside the gene matches. CDR3 DNA sequence: TGTGCCAGCAGCCGACTAGCGGGGGCCCTCGGCAATGAGCAGTTCTTC. Protein product: CASSRLAGALGNEQFF.

This sequence joins TRBV27 and TRBJ2-5; a weak D match, TRBD2 (6 bases). This CDR3 region has 14 residues. Germline CDR1 reads MNHEY; CDR2 reads SMNVEV (reference sequence). The V and J ends lost 2 bases and 3 bases respectively, with 10 bases between them. This CDR3 is CASSLGWGEETQYF. CDR3 coding DNA: TGTGCCAGCAGTTTAGGGTGGGGGGAAGAGACCCAGTACTTC.

This clone was observed a single time. The J gene is TRBJ1-1, the V gene TRBV29-1; no definite D call. The CDR3 is made up of 12 amino acids. Germline CDR1 SQVTM, CDR2 ANQGSEA. The V end lost 7 bases, the J end lost 4 bases, and 13 bases lay between the germline ends. The CDR3 loop reads CSGRTGSTEAFF. CDR3 sequence (DNA): TGCAGCGGGCGGACGGGAAGCACTGAAGCTTTCTTT.

The chain employs TRBV4-2 and TRBJ2-5; TRBD2 is a possible D gene (5 bases). The CDR3 totals 13 residues. V shed 1 base and J shed 5 bases, with 8 bases lying between them. Germline loops: CDR1 LGHNA, CDR2 YNFKEQ. CDR3 residues: CASSQGEQETQYF. CDR3 DNA: TGTGCCAGCAGCCAAGGGGAGCAGGAGACCCAGTACTTC.

V and J are TRBV7-9 and TRBJ2-7, with TRBD1 matching 9 bases. The germline gives CDR1 SEHNR, CDR2 FQNEAQ (reference sequence). J was trimmed by 3 bases and V by 5 bases; bases with no gene match: 2. The CDR3 spans 13 residues. CDR3 nucleotide sequence: TGTGCCAGCAGCCCGACAGGGGGCTACGAGCAGTACTTC. Translating gives CASSPTGGYEQYF.

The gene calls are TRBV6-5 and TRBJ2-7; 12 nucleotides match TRBD1. The CDR3 totals 15 residues. Germline assignment: CDR1 MNHEY and CDR2 SVGAGI. With 1 base clipped from V and 4 bases from J, the junction kept 2 bases outside the gene matches. The CDR3 DNA sequence: TGTGCCAGCAGTTACTTGGGACAGGGGGCTTACGAGCAGTACGTC. It specifies CASSYLGQGAYEQYV.

This clone showed up just once. The chain combines TRBV7-9 with TRBJ2-2, with 8 bases aligning to TRBD1. The CDR3 runs 17 residues. J lost 7 bases, V lost 4 bases, and 14 bases had no gene match. Germline V gene lookup returns CDR1 SEHNR and CDR2 FQNEAQ (reference sequence). The CDR3 nucleotides read TGTGCCAGCAGCTCCCCCTTCGGCAGGGGGCATAGCGGGGAGCTGTTTTTT. Translating gives CASSSPFGRGHSGELFF.

The V call is TRBV7-2, the J call TRBJ2-7; 9 nucleotides agree with TRBD2. CDR1 is SGHTA, CDR2 FQGNSA, per germline. The CDR3 spans 17 residues. The trim removed 2 bases at V and 4 bases at J, leaving 12 bases unmatched. This CDR3 is CASSLSLAGSLGYEQYF. CDR3 nucleotides: TGTGCCAGCAGCTTATCGCTAGCGGGAAGTCTCGGGTACGAGCAGTACTTC.

The rearrangement uses TRBV5-1 and TRBJ1-1; maybe TRBD1 (6 bases). CDR1 and CDR2 (germline): SGHRS, YFSETQ. The CDR3 length is 14 residues. With 5 bases removed from V and 1 base from J, the gap between germline ends came to 12 bases. DNA for the CDR3: TGCGCCAGCAGATACGGGGGGGCGAACACTGAAGCTTTCTTT. Its protein product is CASRYGGANTEAFF.

This clone occurred once. The J gene is TRBJ2-2, the V gene TRBV2, with 7 nucleotides matching TRBD2. CDR1 and CDR2 (germline): SNHLY, FYNNEI. The CDR3 extends over 16 amino acids. Trimming removed 7 bases from V and 5 bases from J; junction bases left unmatched: 13. CDR3 amino acids: CASKPSPSGGTGELFF. The DNA for the CDR3 is TGTGCCAGCAAGCCCTCACCTTCGGGAGGTACCGGGGAGCTGTTTTTT.

This chain links TRBV10-3 with TRBJ2-7; 8 bases map to TRBD2. Germline V gives CDR1 ENHRY, CDR2 SYGVKD. CDR3 length: 15 residues. V was pared by 10 bases and J by 2 bases, with 13 bases of the junction left unmatched. The CDR3 here is CATTGVSGNTYEQYF. Here the CDR3 DNA reads TGTGCCACAACCGGGGTTAGCGGGAACACCTACGAGCAGTACTTC.

This clone was seen a handful of times. The chain has TRBV4-3 and TRBJ1-2; D is possibly TRBD1 (6 bases). Per germline, CDR1 LGHNA and CDR2 YSLEER. V was pared by 0 bases and J by 4 bases, with 15 bases between. CDR3 size: 16 residues. CDR3 DNA sequence: TGCGCCAGCAGCCAAGAAACTACAGGGTACCGCTATGGCTACACCTTC. Translation: CASSQETTGYRYGYTF.

In its sample, this clone was seen a few times. The chain links TRBV7-9 to TRBJ1-3; no reliable D call. CDR3 size: 11 residues. Trimming removed 8 bases from V and 8 bases from J, with 10 bases in between. Germline CDR1 reads SEHNR; CDR2 reads FQNEAQ (reference sequence). The CDR3 protein is CASEKGDTIYF. The CDR3 DNA follows: TGTGCCAGCGAAAAGGGAGACACCATATATTTT.

The gene calls are TRBV10-3 and TRBJ1-4; D is perhaps TRBD1 (5 bases). Germline CDR1 is ENHRY and CDR2 is SYGVKD. The CDR3 totals 16 residues. V was shortened by 0 bases and J by 0 bases, with 8 bases between the two germline ends. The CDR3 region has the DNA TGTGCCATCAGTGAGTCTAAGGGGACAACTAATGAAAAACTGTTTTTT. Translated: CAISESKGTTNEKLFF.

The V gene is TRBV2, the J gene TRBJ2-3; 10 bases fit TRBD1. The CDR3 consists of 16 residues. CDR1 SNHLY and CDR2 FYNNEI come from the germline V gene. After removal of 4 bases from V and 2 bases from J, the junction contained 6 bases not matched to a gene. CDR3 DNA: TGTGCCAGCAGTGCGGGGACAGGGGCCCTCACAGATACGCAGTATTTT. This gives the protein CASSAGTGALTDTQYF.

The V gene is TRBV19, the J gene TRBJ2-1; D is unresolved. The germline gives CDR1 LNHDA, CDR2 SQIVND (reference sequence). Trimming stripped 3 bases from V and 3 bases from J, with 6 bases between. The CDR3 length is 13 residues. DNA for the CDR3: TGTGCCAGTAGTATCAACGGCTACAATGAGCAGTTCTTC. As protein: CASSINGYNEQFF.

The gene calls are TRBV11-2 and TRBJ1-2; no clear D. Germline V lookup: CDR1 SGHAT, CDR2 FQNNGV. This CDR3 spans 13 amino acids. Trimming took off 1 base at V and 5 bases at J, with 8 bases between the two ends. The CDR3 loop is CASSLGTSYGYTF. The CDR3 DNA sequence: TGTGCCAGCAGCTTAGGTACATCTTATGGCTACACCTTC.

The chain carries TRBV28 and TRBJ2-7; 8 bases line up with TRBD2. The CDR3 covers 15 residues. Trimming at V came to 2 bases and at J to 6 bases, leaving 9 bases not matched to a gene. The germline V gene has CDR1 MDHEN and CDR2 SYDVKM. The CDR3 is CASSLVRGGEGEQYF. The CDR3 DNA reads as TGTGCCAGCAGTTTAGTTCGGGGGGGCGAAGGCGAGCAGTACTTC.

V is TRBV2 and J is TRBJ1-3; D is uncertain. Germline V CDR1 and CDR2: SNHLY, FYNNEI. This CDR3 region has 15 residues. The V end lost 3 bases, the J end lost 3 bases, and 12 bases lay between the germline ends. DNA for the CDR3: TGTGCCAGCAGTGAGTACAGCAGTTATGGAAACACCATATATTTT. It yields the protein CASSEYSSYGNTIYF.

This chain joins TRBV28 and TRBJ2-3; D is uncertain. Deletions cut 1 base from V and 0 bases from J, with 5 bases between. Looked up from germline, CDR1 is MDHEN and CDR2 is SYDVKM. The CDR3 runs to 14 residues. CDR3 protein: CASSLFGSTDTQYF. In DNA, the CDR3 is TGTGCCAGCAGTTTATTCGGGAGCACAGATACGCAGTATTTT.

V is TRBV6-4 and J is TRBJ2-3, with D perhaps TRBD1 (6 bases). CDR3 length: 19 residues. Germline loops: CDR1 MRHNA, CDR2 SNTAGT. V was trimmed by 7 bases and J by 1 base, leaving 27 bases between them. The CDR3 coding sequence is TGTGCCAGCACGCACCAGGGGACCCCCCTGGGGCGGTGCACAGATACGCAGTATTTT. This sequence encodes CASTHQGTPLGRCTDTQYF.

The chain is built from TRBV4-1 and TRBJ2-2, with TRBD1 matching over 7 bases. Germline CDR1 is MGHRA and CDR2 is YSYEKL. J was trimmed by 0 bases and V by 4 bases; bases with no gene match: 5. This CDR3 comprises 16 residues. CDR3 DNA sequence: TGCGCCAGCAGCCTACGGGACAGTCCGAACACCGGGGAGCTGTTTTTT. Encoded protein: CASSLRDSPNTGELFF.

This rearrangement joins TRBV5-4 to TRBJ2-5; 8 bases fit TRBD1. V shed 5 bases and J 2 bases; nucleotides not matched to a gene: 11. Germline CDR1 SGHNT, CDR2 YYREEE (reference sequence). CDR3 length: 16 residues. In DNA, the CDR3 is TGTGCCAGCAGAGATGTGACAGGGGAAAATCAAGAGACCCAGTACTTC. Its protein is CASRDVTGENQETQYF.

The genes are TRBV2 and TRBJ1-2; 10 bases are shared with TRBD1. The CDR3 is 12 residues long. Germline assignment: CDR1 SNHLY and CDR2 FYNNEI. V dropped 6 bases and J dropped 5; count of bases not matched to a gene: 0. The CDR3 region has the DNA TGTGCCAGCAGGGACAGGGGGTATGGCTACACCTTC. Translating it yields CASRDRGYGYTF.